One and the same sample provided the 32 T cell receptor beta chains below, sequenced in a study of shared clonotypes between healthy human individuals. Profiling relied on immunoSEQ multiplex PCR, and the TCRdb table lists in-frame clones only, not all of them. The sample records roughly 490,000 clones, 60% to 85% being singletons. Sequencing was performed on PBMCs. The receptors come from a woman between 40 and 55 years old in good health. Some clones in this sample may be carry-over from other donors' samples.

The chain combines TRBV6-1 with TRBJ1-4; no clear D. This CDR3 is 15 amino acids long. Per germline, CDR1 MNHNS and CDR2 SASEGT. The germline V and J ends were trimmed by 0 bases and 3 bases, with 8 bases remaining between them. The CDR3, as DNA: TGTGCCAGCAGTGAAGCGAGCGGATCTAATGAAAAACTGTTTTTT. Its protein is CASSEASGSNEKLFF.

This clone was recorded once. This rearrangement joins TRBV6-1 to TRBJ2-2, with D possibly being TRBD2 (5 bases). This CDR3 is built from 15 residues. From germline, CDR1 is MNHNS and CDR2 SASEGT. Trimming took off 4 bases at V and 3 bases at J, with 12 bases between the two ends. In DNA form, the CDR3 reads TGTGCCAGCAGTGTCTTTGGGCGGGACACCGGGGAGCTGTTTTTT. This gives the protein CASSVFGRDTGELFF.

This clone was seen just once. The rearrangement joins TRBV30 to TRBJ2-3; TRBD2 matches 7 bases. The CDR3 loop spans 14 amino acids. Losses at the gene ends were 4 bases for V and 7 bases for J; bases not matched to a gene: 11. Germline-derived CDR1 and CDR2 are GTSNPN and SVGIG (reference sequence). The CDR3 here is CAWTPSGYRHTQYF. The CDR3, as DNA: TGTGCCTGGACCCCTAGCGGATATCGTCATACGCAGTATTTT.

The chain couples TRBV18 to TRBJ2-7; D not certain. The CDR3 is 14 residues long. V lost 6 bases to trimming and J lost 0 bases, with 12 bases between them. Germline lookup yields CDR1 KGHSH and CDR2 LQKENI. The CDR3 bases are TGTGCCAGCTCCCCAGAGTCGAGCTCCTACGAGCAGTACTTC. Protein: CASSPESSSYEQYF. Supplemented by reference TRBV18 and TRBJ2-7, the full variable domain reads NAGVMQNPRHLVRRRGQEARLRCSPMKGHSHVYWYRQLPEEGLKFMVYLQKENIIDESGMPKERFSAEFPKEGPSILRIQQVVRGDSAAYFCASSPESSSYEQYFGPGTRLTVT.

A note on this clone: Since a much larger clone is just one base distant, this may be a read error. The rearrangement joins TRBV10-3 to TRBJ2-6, with D unresolved. Germline loops: CDR1 ENHRY, CDR2 SYGVKD. The V end lost 2 bases, the J end lost 0 bases, and 2 bases lay between the germline ends. The CDR3 loop spans 14 amino acids. DNA of the CDR3: TGTGCCATCAGTGAGCCCTCTGGGGCCAACGTCCTGACTTTC. Translated, it gives CAISEPSGANVLTF.

The rearrangement uses TRBV13 and TRBJ1-3; D call uncertain. The V end lost 6 bases, the J end lost 4 bases, and 13 bases lay between the germline ends. Germline CDR1 and CDR2: PRHDT and FYEKMQ (reference sequence). This CDR3 has 14 amino acids. CDR3 protein: CASSGRAQGNTIYF. CDR3 nucleotide sequence: TGTGCCAGCAGTGGAAGGGCTCAGGGAAACACCATATATTTT.

This chain links TRBV7-3 with TRBJ2-3, with 9 bases lining up with TRBD1. In germline, CDR1 is SGHTA, CDR2 FQGTGA. CDR3 length: 17 amino acids. The trim removed 1 base at V and 2 bases at J, leaving 7 bases unmatched. The CDR3: CASSLMGQGRATDTQYF. Here the CDR3 DNA reads TGTGCCAGCAGCTTAATGGGACAGGGAAGGGCCACAGATACGCAGTATTTT.

V gene TRBV25-1 combines with J gene TRBJ2-5; no reliable D call. The DNA end favors TRBJ2-7, so the J call may be wrong. Germline V gives CDR1 MGHDK, CDR2 SYGVNS. The CDR3 sequence is 13 residues long. The CDR3 loop reads CASWAVPSYEQYF. The CDR3 DNA sequence: TGTGCCAGCTGGGCCGTGCCGTCCTACGAGCAGTACTTC.

Worth noting for this clone: A far larger clone is one nucleotide away, so this likely arose from a read error. Other nucleotide sequences in the sample specify the same CDR3. The chain couples TRBV5-4 to TRBJ1-2; tentatively, D is TRBD1 (5 bases). The CDR3 loop spans 14 amino acids. CDR1 SGHNT and CDR2 YYREEE come from the germline V gene (reference sequence). The CDR3 DNA follows: TGCGCCAGCAGCTTGCAGGTTGGGGGATACGGCTACACCTTC. Residues: CASSLQVGGYGYTF.

This clone was picked up many times. The chain carries TRBV6-1 and TRBJ1-5; D not resolved. In germline, CDR1 is MNHNS, CDR2 SASEGT. The germline V and J ends were trimmed by 1 base and 7 bases, with 8 bases remaining between them. The CDR3 has 13 residues. CDR3 loop: CASSEGGRQPQHF. DNA of the CDR3: TGTGCCAGCAGTGAAGGTGGGCGACAGCCCCAGCATTTT.

The chain employs TRBV21-1 and TRBJ2-7; the D call TRBD2 from the table was never checked on the DNA. TRBV21-1 is a pseudogene segment. The CDR3 has 16 amino acids. Here the CDR3 DNA reads TGTGCCAGCAGCTCCTTCTCCCTAGAGGGAGCCTACGAGCAGTACTTC. This codes for CASSSFSLEGAYEQYF.

The gene calls are TRBV27 and TRBJ2-7; the D gene is possibly TRBD2 (7 bases). The CDR3 contains 16 residues. Trimming took off 7 bases at V and 2 bases at J, with 21 bases between the two ends. Per the germline V gene, CDR1 is MNHEY and CDR2 is SMNVEV (reference sequence). The CDR3 loop is CASTRGGVLGTYEQYF. Here the CDR3 DNA reads TGTGCCAGCACCCGAGGGGGGGTCCTGGGGACCTACGAGCAGTACTTC.

Comment on this clone: A single base separates this from a much larger clone, so it may be a read error. This sequence joins TRBV6-5 and TRBJ1-1; D gene unclear. Trimming took 6 bases from V and 3 from J, leaving 5 bases between them. The CDR3 contains 11 residues. Per the germline V gene, CDR1 is MNHEY and CDR2 is SVGAGI. CDR3 sequence reads: CASRRDTEAFF. The CDR3 nucleotides read TGTGCCAGCAGGAGGGACACTGAAGCTTTCTTT.

This clone has just one count. J is TRBJ2-1 and V is TRBV5-8; tentative D call: TRBD1 (5 bases). The V end lost 4 bases, the J end lost 0 bases, and 20 bases lay between the germline ends. CDR3 size: 18 residues. CDR1 is SGHTS and CDR2 is YDEGEE in the germline V gene. The CDR3 region has the DNA TGTGCCAGCAGCAGAAGGGGTAGTGGTTATAGCTCCTACAATGAGCAGTTCTTC. Translation gives CASSRRGSGYSSYNEQFF.

V and J are TRBV28 and TRBJ2-7; TRBD1 matches 7 bases. There are 14 residues in the CDR3. The ends lost 2 bases at V and 3 bases at J; junction bases unmatched: 4. Germline CDR1 MDHEN, CDR2 SYDVKM. CDR3 bases: TGTGCCAGCAGTTTAGCTCAGGGGGTCTACGAGCAGTACTTC. It codes for CASSLAQGVYEQYF.

A single count supports this clone. J is TRBJ1-3 and V is TRBV18; a weak D match, TRBD1 (5 bases). The CDR3 loop spans 14 amino acids. V lost 3 bases and J lost 7, with 13 bases in between. Germline CDR1 reads KGHSH; CDR2 reads LQKENI. The CDR3 sequence: CASSPPQGPNTIYF. CDR3 DNA sequence: TGTGCCAGCTCACCCCCCCAGGGACCCAACACCATATATTTT.

The J gene is TRBJ2-1, the V gene TRBV9; TRBD2 matches at 9 bases. The germline V gene encodes CDR1 SGDLS and CDR2 YYNGEE. Germline trimming cut 0 bases from V and 4 bases from J; bases unmatched to any gene: 2. CDR3 length equals 15 residues. The CDR3 region is CASSVVAGVYNEQFF. CDR3 nucleotides: TGTGCCAGCAGCGTAGTAGCGGGAGTTTACAATGAGCAGTTCTTC.

CDR3 sequence (DNA): TGTGCCAGCAGTTTTACAGAGAGCTCCTACGAGCAGTACTTC. Protein sequence: CASSFTESSYEQYF. The chain has TRBV11-2 and TRBJ2-5; no definite D call. The DNA end lines up better with TRBJ2-7; the J call may be wrong. The germline V gene encodes CDR1 SGHAT and CDR2 FQNNGV. CDR3 length: 14 residues.

The chain employs TRBV10-3 and TRBJ2-7; 9 bases agree with TRBD2. This CDR3 contains 14 residues. The trim removed 0 bases at V and 6 bases at J, leaving 3 bases unmatched. Germline V lookup: CDR1 ENHRY, CDR2 SYGVKD. CDR3 amino acids: CAISESRGGGEQYF. CDR3 bases: TGTGCCATCAGTGAGTCGCGGGGGGGCGGCGAGCAGTACTTC.

CDR3 in amino acids: CASSSDRLGAKNIQYF. CDR3 nucleotides: TGTGCCAGCAGTTCCGACAGGCTGGGGGCCAAAAACATTCAGTACTTC. This chain connects TRBV6-6 to TRBJ2-4; TRBD1 is a possible D gene (6 bases). Germline V lookup: CDR1 MNHNY, CDR2 SVGAGI (reference sequence). Trimming cost V 4 bases and J 1 base, with 14 bases left between them. This CDR3 spans 16 amino acids.

The rearrangement links TRBV4-1 to TRBJ1-5; 8 bases line up with TRBD1. From germline, CDR1 is MGHRA and CDR2 YSYEKL. The CDR3 is 15 residues long. V lost 4 bases to trimming and J lost 3 bases; unmatched junction nucleotides: 5. The CDR3 reads CASSRTGLPNQPQHF. CDR3 nucleotides: TGCGCCAGCAGCCGGACAGGGCTCCCCAATCAGCCCCAGCATTTT.

This clone was seen only a few times. The genes are TRBV6-4 and TRBJ2-2; D is ambiguous. Per germline, CDR1 MRHNA and CDR2 SNTAGT. The CDR3 sequence is 13 residues long. Trimming left V 0 bases short and J 6 bases short, with 5 bases between. CDR3: CASSDSSSGELFF. In DNA, the CDR3 is TGTGCCAGCAGTGACTCTAGTTCCGGGGAGCTGTTTTTT.

Concerning this clone itself: It differs at one base from a far larger clone, so likely a read error. V gene TRBV7-9 combines with J gene TRBJ2-7; TRBD2 aligns across 7 bases. V shed 0 bases and J 4 bases; nucleotides not matched to a gene: 9. The V gene's germline CDR1 is SEHNR and CDR2 FQNEAQ (reference sequence). The CDR3 spans 16 residues. The CDR3 region has the DNA TGTGCCAGCAGCTTAGCGGGAGGGCCCACTGGATACGAGCAGTACTTC. Protein sequence: CASSLAGGPTGYEQYF.

This clone is a singleton in its sample. The chain has TRBV11-2 and TRBJ2-7, with 9 positions matching TRBD1. V lost 0 bases and J lost 3; bases outside the gene matches: 3. Germline V gives CDR1 SGHAT, CDR2 FQNNGV. The CDR3 is 15 amino acids. DNA of the CDR3: TGTGCCAGCAGCTTAGAAGGACAGGGGTACTACGAGCAGTACTTC. Residues: CASSLEGQGYYEQYF.

This clone has just a few counts. The chain links TRBV27 to TRBJ1-2; possibly TRBD1 for D (5 bases). Trimming removed 2 bases at V and 5 bases at J, with 15 bases between. Germline V gives CDR1 MNHEY, CDR2 SMNVEV (reference sequence). This CDR3 is 15 amino acids long. The CDR3 bases are TGTGCCAGCAGTTTACAGGGAGATGCCGTTTATGGCTACACCTTC. This encodes CASSLQGDAVYGYTF.

This rearrangement joins TRBV27 to TRBJ2-5; no firm D call. The germline V gene has CDR1 MNHEY and CDR2 SMNVEV (reference sequence). The V end lost 5 bases, the J end lost 6 bases, and 22 bases lay between the germline ends. The CDR3 extends over 16 amino acids. Here the CDR3 reads CASSPRSSVRWQTQYF. In DNA, the CDR3 is TGTGCCAGCAGTCCTAGGTCGTCCGTACGGTGGCAGACCCAGTACTTC.

The chain has TRBV28 and TRBJ2-6, with no clear D. CDR3 size: 17 residues. Germline assignment: CDR1 MDHEN and CDR2 SYDVKM. The V gene lost 3 bases and the J gene lost 0 bases, with 12 bases spanning the gap. CDR3 sequence reads: CASSLYLHGSGANVLTF. In DNA form, the CDR3 reads TGTGCCAGCAGTTTGTATTTGCACGGCTCTGGGGCCAACGTCCTGACTTTC.

The rearrangement uses TRBV6-5 and TRBJ2-1; 9 bases map to TRBD2. Germline V gene lookup returns CDR1 MNHEY and CDR2 SVGAGI. V was clipped by 2 bases and J by 9 bases; unmatched bases: 5. The CDR3 consists of 14 residues. The CDR3 sequence: CASSYLAGPGEQFF. In nucleotides, the CDR3 is TGTGCCAGCAGTTACCTAGCGGGGCCGGGTGAGCAGTTCTTC.

The gene calls are TRBV28 and TRBJ2-7; 7 nucleotides align to TRBD2. Looked up from germline, CDR1 is MDHEN and CDR2 is SYDVKM. V was clipped by 2 bases and J by 7 bases; unmatched bases: 17. The CDR3 contains 17 residues. The chain's CDR3 is CASSLTSGDLILAEQYF. Here the CDR3 DNA reads TGTGCCAGCAGTTTAACATCCGGGGACCTAATACTAGCGGAGCAGTACTTC.

The table lists this clone with a few counts. The CDR3 bases are TGCAGCGTTGAAAAGTCAGGACGAGGCCATGGCTACACCTTC. Its protein is CSVEKSGRGHGYTF. The chain is built from TRBV29-1 and TRBJ1-2; D is undetermined. Germline values: CDR1 SQVTM, CDR2 ANQGSEA. Trimming left V 2 bases short and J 6 bases short, with 16 bases between. CDR3 length: 14 amino acids.

This chain connects TRBV6-1 to TRBJ2-7; 11 bases map to TRBD1. Unmatched junction bases numbered 3, after V lost 4 bases and J lost 4 bases. The CDR3 contains 14 residues. CDR1 is MNHNS, CDR2 SASEGT, per germline. CDR3 nucleotide sequence: TGTGCCAGCAGTGGGACAGGGGGCAAGTACGAGCAGTACTTC. It encodes CASSGTGGKYEQYF.

This chain connects TRBV11-2 to TRBJ2-3, with TRBD2 matching 10 bases. Germline V gene sequence: CDR1 SGHAT, CDR2 FQNNGV. This CDR3 has 18 residues. V gave up 6 bases and J gave up 3 bases; unmatched junction bases: 15. This chain's CDR3 is CASRPKREGLKRTDTQYF. The CDR3 nucleotides read TGTGCCAGCAGACCCAAGCGGGAGGGCCTAAAAAGGACAGATACGCAGTATTTT.